This entry is about one T cell receptor (beta chain). Its specificity is unknown. This sample stems from a study of cytomegalovirus exposure and HLA in healthy donors. Study-wide results and limits: Altogether, 150 to 200 TCR beta chains were recorded as cytomegalovirus-associated.

A multiplex PCR was run with 60 Vbeta primers and 13 Jbeta primers. Per the original methods: A follow-up analysis tallied tens of millions of unique TCR beta chains, about 11 million shared. TCRdb's copy holds only in-frame clones and misses some; the assay was immunoSEQ multiplex PCR. V and J calls and clone size follow that table, whereas D and trimming were derived from the DNA. The data show approximately 150,000 clones, roughly 75% seen once. The CDR3 contains 13 residues. The germline V and J ends were trimmed by 5 bases and 4 bases, with 11 bases remaining between them. Germline loops: CDR1 MNHEY, CDR2 SVGAGI.

Sequencing input: PBMCs. This sequence originates from a female donor in good health and CMV-seronegative. V gene TRBV6-5 combines with J gene TRBJ1-2, with D possibly matching TRBD1 (5 bases). CDR3 residues: CASSEYRTYGYTF. DNA of the CDR3: TGTGCCAGCAGTGAATACAGGACCTATGGCTACACCTTC.